This T cell receptor (beta chain) was recovered during a study of radiation and T cells in renal cell carcinoma. Time point: blood 4 weeks post-SBRT, at nephrectomy. The sample's treatment: 15 Gy SBRT to primary tumor, nephrectomy 4 weeks later. Data came from immunoSEQ multiplex PCR; TCRdb stores just in-frame clones and leaves some out. The sample lists 150,000 to 200,000 clones, about 85% occurring once. This CDR3 spans 15 amino acids. Trimming at V came to 3 bases and at J to 1 base, leaving 2 bases not matched to a gene. Germline V lookup: CDR1 LNHDA, CDR2 SQIVND (reference sequence). This chain uses TRBV19 with TRBJ1-5, with 8 bases fitting TRBD1. The sequence was obtained from a woman aged 45-60 years with renal cell carcinoma. The sample consisted of blood, taken from a patient whose treatment included radiotherapy and nephrectomy. CDR3 coding DNA: TGTGCCAGTAGTATCAACAGGGGGAGCAATCAGCCCCAGCATTTT. Translation: CASSINRGSNQPQHF.